This TCR beta chain was recovered during a study of early T cells in non-severe SARS-CoV-2 infection. Background on the study: Sequencing used unsorted whole-blood bulk RNA, so chains lack pairing.

The V gene lost 5 bases and the J gene lost 0 bases, with 7 bases spanning the gap. The germline V gene has CDR1 LNHDA and CDR2 SQIVND (reference sequence). The CDR3 length is 14 residues. Separate cDNA molecules each had unique molecular identifiers attached to them. TCRdb independently ran MiXCR on the 5' RACE reads; one entry per CDR3 protein. The data hold tens of thousands of distinct CDR3 sequences, with over 10% observed a single time. This clonotype was detected ten times or more. Its antigen is currently unknown. Whole-study results and caveats: There was a bias toward anti-spike CD8 responses in VDJdb matching, which missed private and CD4 specificities.

This clonotype originated in an adult who was a healthcare worker with PCR-confirmed SARS-CoV-2 infection or an uninfected control (not recorded which). Sequences were obtained from whole blood. The chain is built from TRBV19 and TRBJ2-2, with D possibly TRBD2 on 5 matching bases. The CDR3 region is CASSPGANTGELFF. The CDR3 DNA follows: TGTGCCAGTAGTCCCGGGGCGAACACCGGGGAGCTGTTTTTT.